Below, 7 T cell receptor beta chains from the same sample are listed, as sequenced in a study of blood T cells in healthy people across ages. A J-beta primer mix and a sample-barcoded 5' primer were used in a second PCR of roughly 6 to 12 cycles. TCRdb itself ran the 5' RACE reads through MiXCR, one entry per CDR3 protein. The sample has fewer than 2,000,000 distinct CDR3 sequences, about 31% seen once. Sample: blood. The receptors were gathered from a woman between 25 and 40 years old in good health.

In DNA form, the CDR3 reads TGTGCCAGCAGCTTGGATAGGGAATACAATGAGCAGTTCTTC. This gives the protein CASSLDREYNEQFF. V usage is TRBV5-6 and J usage is TRBJ2-1; D unclear. CDR3 size: 14 residues. Trimming stripped 0 bases from V and 4 bases from J, with 8 bases between. The germline gives CDR1 SGHDT, CDR2 YYEEEE.

This clonotype occurred many times. V and J are TRBV4-1 and TRBJ1-2, with a weak D call TRBD1 (6 bases). Trimming left V 2 bases short and J 4 bases short, with 11 bases between. CDR1 MGHRA and CDR2 YSYEKL come from the germline V gene. The CDR3 is 14 residues long. As DNA, the CDR3 is TGCGCCAGCAGCCAAAAACAGGGCCCCTATGGCTACACCTTC. It encodes CASSQKQGPYGYTF.

The chain carries TRBV3-1 and TRBJ2-7, with D tentatively TRBD1 or TRBD2 (5 bases each). From germline, CDR1 is LGHDT and CDR2 YNNKEL (reference sequence). This CDR3 region has 17 residues. V was pared by 1 base and J by 2 bases, with 18 bases between. CDR3: CASSQVGRGRYPYEQYF. In DNA, the CDR3 is TGTGCCAGCAGCCAAGTTGGCCGGGGCAGGTACCCCTACGAGCAGTACTTC.

In this sample, this clonotype turned up a few times. This chain uses TRBV12-3 or TRBV12-4 with TRBJ2-1, with 11 bases aligning to TRBD2. The J segment lost 7 bases and the V segment lost 5 bases, leaving 10 bases of the junction unmatched. CDR3 length: 16 amino acids. The chain's CDR3 is CASSPDGTSGHNEQFF. CDR3 bases: TGTGCCAGCAGTCCAGACGGGACTAGCGGACATAATGAGCAGTTCTTC.

The chain recombines TRBV3-1 with TRBJ2-2, with 7 bases lining up with TRBD2. V dropped 3 bases and J dropped 8; count of bases not matched to a gene: 3. The germline gives CDR1 LGHDT, CDR2 YNNKEL (reference sequence). CDR3 length equals 13 residues. CDR3 nucleotide sequence: TGTGCCAGCAGCCAGGAACTAGCGGGGGAGCTGTTTTTT. Its protein is CASSQELAGELFF.

This clonotype appeared many times. The chain joins TRBV20-1 to TRBJ2-3; D not certain. V was shortened by 6 bases and J by 1 base, with 17 bases between the two germline ends. CDR1 is DFQATT, CDR2 SNEGSKA, per germline (reference sequence). The CDR3 totals 15 residues. The CDR3 here is CSALNPGGRTDTQYF. CDR3 in DNA: TGCAGTGCCCTTAATCCTGGCGGCCGCACAGATACGCAGTATTTT.

In this sample, this clonotype turned up many times. The chain recombines TRBV20-1 with TRBJ1-2, with D possibly matching TRBD1 (5 bases). The germline V and J ends were trimmed by 4 bases and 1 base, with 13 bases remaining between them. Germline V lookup: CDR1 DFQATT, CDR2 SNEGSKA (reference sequence). The CDR3 contains 14 residues. CDR3 coding DNA: TGCAGTGCTATTCCAGGGTTGCGTAACTATGGCTACACCTTC. This encodes CSAIPGLRNYGYTF.